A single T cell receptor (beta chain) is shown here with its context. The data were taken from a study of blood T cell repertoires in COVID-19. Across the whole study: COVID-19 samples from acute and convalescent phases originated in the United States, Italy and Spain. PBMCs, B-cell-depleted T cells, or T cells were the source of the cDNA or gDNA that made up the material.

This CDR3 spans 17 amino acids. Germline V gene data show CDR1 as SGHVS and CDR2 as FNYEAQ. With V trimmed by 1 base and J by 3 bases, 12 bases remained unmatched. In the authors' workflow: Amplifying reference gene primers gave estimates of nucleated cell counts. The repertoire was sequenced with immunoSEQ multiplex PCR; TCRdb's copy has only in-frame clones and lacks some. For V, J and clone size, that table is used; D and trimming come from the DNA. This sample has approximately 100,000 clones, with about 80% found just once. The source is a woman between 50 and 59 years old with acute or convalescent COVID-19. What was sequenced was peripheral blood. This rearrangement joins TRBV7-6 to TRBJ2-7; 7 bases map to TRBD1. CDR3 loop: CASSLVFPGDSNYEQYF. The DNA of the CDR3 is TGTGCCAGCAGCTTAGTGTTCCCCGGGGACAGCAACTACGAGCAGTACTTC.